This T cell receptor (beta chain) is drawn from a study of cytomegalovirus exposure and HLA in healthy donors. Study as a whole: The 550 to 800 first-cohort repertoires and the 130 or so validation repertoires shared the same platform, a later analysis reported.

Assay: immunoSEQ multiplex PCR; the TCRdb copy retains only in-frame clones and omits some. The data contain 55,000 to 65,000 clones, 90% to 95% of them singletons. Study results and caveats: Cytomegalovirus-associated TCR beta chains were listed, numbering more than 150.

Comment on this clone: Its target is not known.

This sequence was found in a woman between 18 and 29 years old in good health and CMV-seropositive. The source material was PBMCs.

The CDR3 protein is CASRERGSSYNSPLHF. As DNA, the CDR3 is TGTGCCAGCAGGGAACGAGGGAGCTCCTATAATTCACCCCTCCACTTT. This chain connects TRBV27 to TRBJ1-6, with unresolved D. V lost 6 bases and J 0 bases, leaving 12 bases between the germline ends. Germline V lookup: CDR1 MNHEY, CDR2 SMNVEV (reference sequence). CDR3 length: 16 amino acids.